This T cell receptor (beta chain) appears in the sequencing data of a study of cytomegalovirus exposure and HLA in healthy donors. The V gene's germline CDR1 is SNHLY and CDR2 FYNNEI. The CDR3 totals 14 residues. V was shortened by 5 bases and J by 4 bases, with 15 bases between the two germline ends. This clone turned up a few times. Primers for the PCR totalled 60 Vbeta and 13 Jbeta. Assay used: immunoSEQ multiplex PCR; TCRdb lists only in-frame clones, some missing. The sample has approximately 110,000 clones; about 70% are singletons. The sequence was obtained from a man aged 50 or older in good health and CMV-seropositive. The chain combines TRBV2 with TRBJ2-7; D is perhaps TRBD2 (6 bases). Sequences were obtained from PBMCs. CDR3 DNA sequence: TGTGCCAGCAGTACCTTGGGGGGAGGATACGAGCAGTACTTC. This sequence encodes CASSTLGGGYEQYF.